These T cell receptor beta chains were read from a single sample in a study of cytomegalovirus exposure and HLA in healthy donors. Here immunoSEQ multiplex PCR was the method, and the copy in TCRdb shows in-frame clones only, minus some. Among about 120,000 clones listed, about 73% were seen once. Sequencing used PBMCs. The receptors shown here come from a woman aged 40 to 49 in good health and CMV-seropositive. CDR3s include the opening cysteine and the closing phenylalanine or tryptophan. The order of the fields is CDR3 protein, CDR3 DNA, clone size, V gene, J gene, CDR3 length, D gene. A D gene is named only where the DNA matches it firmly. Not all rows give a size; the values are once, few, many and, for expanded clones, a class.

CDR3aa: CASSPMTGQGAVEQYF
CDR3nt: TGTGCCAGCTCACCCATGACTGGACAGGGAGCCGTCGAGCAGTACTTC
abundance: few
v_gene: TRBV18
j_gene: TRBJ2-7
len: 16
d_gene: TRBD1

CDR3aa: CATSRDPQTGQETQYF
CDR3nt: TGTGCCACCAGCAGAGACCCCCAGACAGGACAAGAGACCCAGTACTTC
abundance: .
v_gene: TRBV15
j_gene: TRBJ2-5
len: 16
d_gene: .

CDR3aa: CASSARDRGQTQYF
CDR3nt: TGTGCCAGCAGCGCTCGTGACAGGGGACAGACCCAGTACTTC
abundance: .
v_gene: TRBV7-8
j_gene: TRBJ2-5
len: 14
d_gene: TRBD1

CDR3aa: CASSDNIYEQFF
CDR3nt: TGTGCCAGCAGTGATAATATTTATGAGCAGTTCTTC
abundance: few
v_gene: TRBV6-1
j_gene: TRBJ2-1
len: 12
d_gene: .

CDR3aa: CASSEDSNTEAFF
CDR3nt: TGTGCCAGCAGTGAAGACTCAAACACTGAAGCTTTCTTT
abundance: .
v_gene: TRBV2
j_gene: TRBJ1-1
len: 13
d_gene: .

CDR3aa: CSVDRTTDTQYF
CDR3nt: TGCAGCGTAGACAGGACCACAGATACGCAGTATTTT
abundance: .
v_gene: TRBV29-1
j_gene: TRBJ2-3
len: 12
d_gene: .

CDR3aa: CASSLQTGAQGDGYTF
CDR3nt: TGCGCCAGCAGCTTGCAGACAGGGGCGCAAGGGGACGGCTACACCTTC
abundance: .
v_gene: TRBV5-1
j_gene: TRBJ1-2
len: 16
d_gene: TRBD1

CDR3aa: CASSLSRGGRAETQYF
CDR3nt: TGCGCCAGCAGCTTGTCACGGGGGGGCCGGGCGGAGACCCAGTACTTC
abundance: .
v_gene: TRBV5-1
j_gene: TRBJ2-5
len: 16
d_gene: TRBD2

CDR3aa: CATSEELLAKNIQYF
CDR3nt: TGTGCCACCAGCGAAGAGCTCCTAGCCAAAAACATTCAGTACTTC
abundance: .
v_gene: TRBV15
j_gene: TRBJ2-4
len: 15
d_gene: .

CDR3aa: CASSVSGSGNEQFF
CDR3nt: TGTGCCAGCAGCGTAAGTGGGTCGGGCAATGAGCAGTTCTTC
abundance: few
v_gene: TRBV9
j_gene: TRBJ2-1
len: 14
d_gene: .

CDR3aa: CASSRLGENTEAFF
CDR3nt: TGTGCCAGCTCGCGCTTAGGGGAAAACACTGAAGCTTTCTTT
abundance: .
v_gene: TRBV6-1
j_gene: TRBJ1-1
len: 14
d_gene: .

CDR3aa: CAISEMGWEGYTF
CDR3nt: TGTGCCATCAGTGAGATGGGGTGGGAGGGCTACACCTTC
abundance: once
v_gene: TRBV10-3
j_gene: TRBJ1-2
len: 13
d_gene: .

CDR3aa: CASSLAGGINYGYTF
CDR3nt: TGTGCCAGCAGCTTGGCGGGGGGAATAAACTATGGCTACACCTTC
abundance: .
v_gene: TRBV5-4
j_gene: TRBJ1-2
len: 15
d_gene: .

CDR3aa: CAINKGTENYGYTF
CDR3nt: TGTGCCATCAATAAGGGGACAGAAAACTATGGCTACACCTTC
abundance: .
v_gene: TRBV10-3
j_gene: TRBJ1-2
len: 14
d_gene: TRBD1

CDR3aa: CASSVVEANTEAFF
CDR3nt: TGTGCCAGCAGCGTAGTAGAGGCGAACACTGAAGCTTTCTTT
abundance: .
v_gene: TRBV9
j_gene: TRBJ1-1
len: 14
d_gene: .

CDR3aa: CASSPWGQEETQYF
CDR3nt: TGTGCCAGCAGCCCCTGGGGCCAAGAAGAGACCCAGTACTTC
abundance: .
v_gene: TRBV11-3
j_gene: TRBJ2-5
len: 14
d_gene: .

CDR3aa: CASSLRDSYNSPLHF
CDR3nt: TGCGCCAGCAGCCTGAGGGACTCCTATAATTCACCCCTCCACTTT
abundance: once
v_gene: TRBV5-1
j_gene: TRBJ1-6
len: 15
d_gene: .

CDR3aa: CASRDTYGYTF
CDR3nt: TGTGCCAGCAGAGACACCTATGGCTACACCTTC
abundance: .
v_gene: TRBV2
j_gene: TRBJ1-2
len: 11
d_gene: .

CDR3aa: CASGQEVNTEAFF
CDR3nt: TGTGCCAGTGGACAGGAGGTGAACACTGAAGCTTTCTTT
abundance: .
v_gene: TRBV19
j_gene: TRBJ1-1
len: 13
d_gene: TRBD1

CDR3aa: CASSLVGLAFHEQYF
CDR3nt: TGTGCCAGCAGCTTAGTAGGACTAGCTTTCCACGAGCAGTACTTC
abundance: .
v_gene: TRBV7-2
j_gene: TRBJ2-7
len: 15
d_gene: TRBD2

CDR3aa: CASSLFEIARAYNSPLHF
CDR3nt: TGCGCCAGCAGCTTGTTCGAGATCGCGAGGGCCTATAATTCACCCCTCCACTTT
abundance: few
v_gene: TRBV5-1
j_gene: TRBJ1-6
len: 18
d_gene: .

CDR3aa: CASSLGQASYEQYF
CDR3nt: TGTGCCAGCAGCTTAGGCCAGGCCTCCTACGAGCAGTACTTC
abundance: .
v_gene: TRBV5-4
j_gene: TRBJ2-7
len: 14
d_gene: .

CDR3aa: CAVRGEGNTEAFF
CDR3nt: TGTGCCGTCCGAGGGGAGGGAAACACTGAAGCTTTCTTT
abundance: .
v_gene: TRBV6-6
j_gene: TRBJ1-1
len: 13
d_gene: .

CDR3aa: CASSSTGVGEQYF
CDR3nt: TGTGCCAGCAGTTCCACAGGGGTAGGAGAGCAGTACTTC
abundance: .
v_gene: TRBV6-5
j_gene: TRBJ2-7
len: 13
d_gene: TRBD1

CDR3aa: CASSPGTPGHLNEKLFF
CDR3nt: TGCGCCAGCAGCCCCGGTACGCCGGGACACTTAAACGAAAAACTGTTTTTT
abundance: .
v_gene: TRBV4-3
j_gene: TRBJ1-4
len: 17
d_gene: .

CDR3aa: CASRAPWQGYNQPQHF
CDR3nt: TGTGCCAGCAGGGCCCCGTGGCAGGGCTACAATCAGCCCCAGCATTTT
abundance: .
v_gene: TRBV28
j_gene: TRBJ1-5
len: 16
d_gene: .

CDR3aa: CASSLAETQYF
CDR3nt: TGCGCCAGCAGCTTGGCTGAGACCCAGTACTTC
abundance: .
v_gene: TRBV5-1
j_gene: TRBJ2-5
len: 11
d_gene: .

CDR3aa: CAITTDSGNYGYTF
CDR3nt: TGTGCCATCACCACCGACTCGGGGAACTATGGCTACACCTTC
abundance: .
v_gene: TRBV10-3
j_gene: TRBJ1-2
len: 14
d_gene: .

CDR3aa: CASSFWGGEQYF
CDR3nt: TGTGCCAGCAGCTTCTGGGGGGGGGAGCAGTACTTC
abundance: .
v_gene: TRBV5-6
j_gene: TRBJ2-7
len: 12
d_gene: TRBD2

CDR3aa: CASSQTTGGSPLHF
CDR3nt: TGCGCCAGCAGCCAGACGACGGGGGGCTCACCCCTCCACTTT
abundance: .
v_gene: TRBV5-1
j_gene: TRBJ1-6
len: 14
d_gene: .

CDR3aa: CASSEAGGGNQPQHF
CDR3nt: TGTGCCAGCAGTGAAGCAGGGGGGGGCAATCAGCCCCAGCATTTT
abundance: .
v_gene: TRBV2
j_gene: TRBJ1-5
len: 15
d_gene: .

CDR3aa: CASSQGWGRFGEAFF
CDR3nt: TGCGCCAGCAGCCAAGGTTGGGGGAGGTTTGGTGAAGCTTTCTTT
abundance: few
v_gene: TRBV4-3
j_gene: TRBJ1-1
len: 15
d_gene: .

CDR3aa: CASSQDTQGRETQYF
CDR3nt: TGCGCCAGCAGCCAAGATACACAGGGGAGGGAGACCCAGTACTTC
abundance: .
v_gene: TRBV4-3
j_gene: TRBJ2-5
len: 15
d_gene: .

CDR3aa: CASSLSRGEGEQYF
CDR3nt: TGTGCCAGCAGCCTCAGCCGGGGGGAGGGCGAGCAGTACTTC
abundance: .
v_gene: TRBV6-5
j_gene: TRBJ2-7
len: 14
d_gene: TRBD2

CDR3aa: CASSLEGSTEAFF
CDR3nt: TGCGCCAGCAGCTTGGAAGGGAGCACTGAAGCTTTCTTT
abundance: few
v_gene: TRBV5-1
j_gene: TRBJ1-1
len: 13
d_gene: .

CDR3aa: CASSEARTGGKRETQYF
CDR3nt: TGTGCCAGCAGTGAAGCGCGGACAGGGGGGAAGAGAGAGACCCAGTACTTC
abundance: few
v_gene: TRBV2
j_gene: TRBJ2-5
len: 17
d_gene: TRBD1

CDR3aa: CASSVERGVQETQYF
CDR3nt: TGCGCCAGCAGCGTCGAGCGGGGGGTACAAGAGACCCAGTACTTC
abundance: .
v_gene: TRBV5-1
j_gene: TRBJ2-5
len: 15
d_gene: TRBD2

CDR3aa: CASSQHPGQGASNSPLHF
CDR3nt: TGCGCCAGCAGCCAACACCCGGGACAGGGGGCTAGTAATTCACCCCTCCACTTT
abundance: few
v_gene: TRBV4-1
j_gene: TRBJ1-6
len: 18
d_gene: TRBD1

CDR3aa: CASSLGGGADTQYF
CDR3nt: TGTGCCAGCAGCTTAGGGGGGGGAGCAGATACGCAGTATTTT
abundance: .
v_gene: TRBV7-3
j_gene: TRBJ2-3
len: 14
d_gene: TRBD2

CDR3aa: CASSPGPMNTEAFF
CDR3nt: TGTGCCAGCAGCCCAGGGCCGATGAACACTGAAGCTTTCTTT
abundance: once
v_gene: TRBV11-2
j_gene: TRBJ1-1
len: 14
d_gene: .

CDR3aa: CASSLPTPGQGDTEAFF
CDR3nt: TGTGCCAGCAGCCTCCCTACCCCGGGACAGGGGGACACTGAAGCTTTCTTT
abundance: .
v_gene: TRBV4-2
j_gene: TRBJ1-1
len: 17
d_gene: TRBD1

CDR3aa: CATSAETGVRTGELFF
CDR3nt: TGTGCCACCTCCGCGGAGACAGGGGTTAGGACCGGGGAGCTGTTTTTT
abundance: .
v_gene: TRBV10-3
j_gene: TRBJ2-2
len: 16
d_gene: TRBD1

CDR3aa: CASRLTGTEAFF
CDR3nt: TGTGCCAGCAGGCTGACAGGCACTGAAGCTTTCTTT
abundance: .
v_gene: TRBV7-2
j_gene: TRBJ1-1
len: 12
d_gene: .

CDR3aa: CSVGQGRYGYTF
CDR3nt: TGCAGCGTGGGACAGGGCCGCTATGGCTACACCTTC
abundance: .
v_gene: TRBV29-1
j_gene: TRBJ1-2
len: 12
d_gene: TRBD1

CDR3aa: CASSHGQGAYNSPLHF
CDR3nt: TGTGCCAGCAGCCATGGACAGGGGGCGTATAATTCACCCCTCCACTTT
abundance: few
v_gene: TRBV9
j_gene: TRBJ1-6
len: 16
d_gene: TRBD1

CDR3aa: CASSKLGGTHQETQYF
CDR3nt: TGTGCCAGCAGCAAACTAGGCGGCACCCACCAAGAGACCCAGTACTTC
abundance: .
v_gene: TRBV21-1
j_gene: TRBJ2-5
len: 16
d_gene: .

CDR3aa: CASSIGLAGGNEQFF
CDR3nt: TGTGCCAGCAGCATAGGACTAGCGGGGGGCAATGAGCAGTTCTTC
abundance: .
v_gene: TRBV5-4
j_gene: TRBJ2-1
len: 15
d_gene: TRBD2